This T cell receptor beta chain was identified during a study of CD8+ T cells in alopecia areata. Whole-study findings and limits: Sharing of TCRs across patients appeared less clear than in mice, possibly for HLA-related reasons.

This CDR3 spans 14 amino acids. Trimming took 5 bases from V and 2 from J, leaving 10 bases between them. Germline V gene data show CDR1 as PRHDT and CDR2 as FYEKMQ (reference sequence). As to treatment: oral pan-JAK inhibitor, 5-10 mg twice daily. Extracted RNA was reverse transcribed into cDNA, the sequencing template. Data came from immunoSEQ multiplex PCR; TCRdb stores just in-frame clones and leaves some out. The sample records approximately 180,000 clones, about 55% being singletons. Concerning this clone itself: Antigen unknown.

The clonotype was recovered from a human donor with alopecia areata. The sequencing used CD8+ T cells sorted from blood, collected at week 24, from a patient treated with tofacitinib. The rearrangement links TRBV13 to TRBJ1-5; no firm D call. Here the CDR3 reads CASSEESGNQPQHF. The DNA for the CDR3 is TGTGCCAGCAGCGAGGAGAGCGGCAATCAGCCCCAGCATTTT. The full variable domain, in which reference TRBV13 and TRBJ1-5 provide the parts outside the CDR3, is AAGVIQSPRHLIKEKRETATLKCYPIPRHDTVYWYQQGPGQDPQFLISFYEKMQSDKGSIPDRFSAQQFSDYHSELNMSSLELGDSALYFCASSEESGNQPQHFGDGTRLSIL.